These T cell receptor beta chains were read from a single sample in a study of cytomegalovirus exposure and HLA in healthy donors. Clones were read by immunoSEQ multiplex PCR, and TCRdb kept only the in-frame ones, dropping some. The sample comprises over 65,000 clones, approximately 75% of which are singletons, and about 7.6% rests with the top ten. The sample consisted of PBMCs. These receptors came from a man aged 55 to 70 in good health and CMV-seropositive. Each CDR3 is given with its conserved first and last residue. A D gene is named only where the DNA matches it firmly. Some rows have no size entry. The others give once, few or many, or a class for an expanded clone.

clone_size: -
j_call: TRBJ2-3
d_call: -
v_call: TRBV7-2
cdr3_aa: CASSLVGATKTDTQYF
cdr3_nt: TGTGCCAGCAGCTTAGTAGGAGCGACTAAGACAGATACGCAGTATTTT

clone_size: -
j_call: TRBJ1-5
d_call: -
v_call: TRBV11-2
cdr3_aa: CASSLDLGTNQPQHF
cdr3_nt: TGTGCCAGCAGCTTAGATTTGGGCACAAATCAGCCCCAGCATTTT

clone_size: once
j_call: TRBJ1-5
d_call: -
v_call: TRBV19
cdr3_aa: CASSMKGVQPQHF
cdr3_nt: TGTGCCAGTAGTATGAAAGGAGTTCAGCCCCAGCATTTT

clone_size: -
j_call: TRBJ2-3
d_call: -
v_call: TRBV6-5
cdr3_aa: CASSYGSRADTQYF
cdr3_nt: TGTGCCAGCAGTTATGGTTCGAGGGCAGATACGCAGTATTTT

clone_size: -
j_call: TRBJ2-1
d_call: TRBD2
v_call: TRBV7-2
cdr3_aa: CASRFSGGTYNEQFF
cdr3_nt: TGTGCCAGCAGGTTTAGCGGGGGAACATACAATGAGCAGTTCTTC

clone_size: -
j_call: TRBJ2-5
d_call: TRBD1
v_call: TRBV5-6
cdr3_aa: CASSWDRETQYF
cdr3_nt: TGTGCCAGCAGCTGGGACAGGGAGACCCAGTACTTC

clone_size: -
j_call: TRBJ2-1
d_call: -
v_call: TRBV5-6
cdr3_aa: CASSLGLYNEQFF
cdr3_nt: TGTGCCAGCAGCTTGGGACTTTACAATGAGCAGTTCTTC

clone_size: -
j_call: TRBJ2-5
d_call: -
v_call: TRBV18
cdr3_aa: CASSPRDNQETQYF
cdr3_nt: TGTGCCAGCTCACCCAGGGACAACCAAGAGACCCAGTACTTC

clone_size: -
j_call: TRBJ1-1
d_call: -
v_call: TRBV7-9
cdr3_aa: CASSFNSQVTEAFF
cdr3_nt: TGTGCCAGCAGCTTTAATTCTCAGGTCACTGAAGCTTTCTTT

clone_size: -
j_call: TRBJ2-7
d_call: TRBD2
v_call: TRBV5-1
cdr3_aa: CASSLGGTSGNYEQYF
cdr3_nt: TGCGCCAGCAGCTTGGGGGGGACTAGCGGGAACTACGAGCAGTACTTC

clone_size: once
j_call: TRBJ2-1
d_call: -
v_call: TRBV11-2
cdr3_aa: CASSLERGEQFF
cdr3_nt: TGTGCCAGCAGCTTAGAAAGAGGAGAGCAGTTCTTC

clone_size: -
j_call: TRBJ1-1
d_call: -
v_call: TRBV4-1
cdr3_aa: CASSQSLVNTEAFF
cdr3_nt: TGCGCCAGCAGCCAATCTTTAGTGAACACTGAAGCTTTCTTT

clone_size: -
j_call: TRBJ2-7
d_call: -
v_call: TRBV4-1
cdr3_aa: CASSPNTYEQYF
cdr3_nt: TGCGCCAGCAGCCCTAATACCTACGAGCAGTACTTC

clone_size: -
j_call: TRBJ2-7
d_call: -
v_call: TRBV20-1
cdr3_aa: CSAESPYEQYF
cdr3_nt: TGCAGTGCCGAGTCCCCCTACGAGCAGTACTTC

clone_size: -
j_call: TRBJ2-7
d_call: TRBD2
v_call: TRBV6-5
cdr3_aa: CASRRTSAPYEQYF
cdr3_nt: TGTGCCAGCAGACGGACTAGCGCTCCCTACGAGCAGTACTTC

clone_size: -
j_call: TRBJ2-7
d_call: TRBD2
v_call: TRBV10-3
cdr3_aa: CATGLAGEDYEQYF
cdr3_nt: TGTGCCACGGGACTAGCGGGGGAAGACTACGAGCAGTACTTC

clone_size: -
j_call: TRBJ2-2
d_call: -
v_call: TRBV1
cdr3_aa: CTSSQDRDTGELFF
cdr3_nt: TGCACCAGCAGCCAAGATCGTGACACCGGGGAGCTGTTTTTT

clone_size: -
j_call: TRBJ1-5
d_call: -
v_call: TRBV7-2
cdr3_aa: CASSYFGRDQPQHF
cdr3_nt: TGTGCCAGCAGCTACTTTGGGAGGGATCAGCCCCAGCATTTT

clone_size: -
j_call: TRBJ1-5
d_call: TRBD1
v_call: TRBV19
cdr3_aa: CASRDRVNQPQHF
cdr3_nt: TGTGCCAGCCGGGACAGGGTCAATCAGCCCCAGCATTTT

clone_size: few
j_call: TRBJ2-6
d_call: TRBD1
v_call: TRBV5-1
cdr3_aa: CASSLQGSGANVLTF
cdr3_nt: TGCGCCAGCAGCTTACAGGGGTCTGGGGCCAACGTCCTGACTTTC

clone_size: -
j_call: TRBJ1-4
d_call: -
v_call: TRBV6-6
cdr3_aa: CASSYDGLGREKLFF
cdr3_nt: TGCGCCAGCAGTTACGACGGTCTAGGGAGGGAAAAACTGTTTTTT

clone_size: -
j_call: TRBJ1-4
d_call: TRBD1
v_call: TRBV11-2
cdr3_aa: CASSSRDSPFAELFF
cdr3_nt: TGTGCCAGCAGCTCTAGGGACAGTCCTTTCGCGGAACTGTTTTTT

clone_size: -
j_call: TRBJ2-7
d_call: -
v_call: TRBV27
cdr3_aa: CASSLELAGRNYEQYF
cdr3_nt: TGTGCCAGCAGTTTAGAACTCGCAGGCCGAAACTACGAGCAGTACTTC

clone_size: -
j_call: TRBJ2-7
d_call: -
v_call: TRBV10-3
cdr3_aa: CAISDTGTGGYEQYF
cdr3_nt: TGTGCCATCAGTGATACGGGGACTGGGGGTTACGAGCAGTACTTC

clone_size: once
j_call: TRBJ2-3
d_call: TRBD2
v_call: TRBV4-1
cdr3_aa: CASSHVLKRGDTDTQYF
cdr3_nt: TGCGCCAGCAGCCATGTCCTCAAGCGGGGGGACACAGATACGCAGTATTTT

clone_size: -
j_call: TRBJ2-5
d_call: TRBD2
v_call: TRBV6-1
cdr3_aa: CASSDTGTTVETQYF
cdr3_nt: TGTGCCAGCAGTGACACCGGGACTACGGTTGAGACCCAGTACTTC

clone_size: -
j_call: TRBJ2-7
d_call: -
v_call: TRBV9
cdr3_aa: CASSHLLGTGVKEQYF
cdr3_nt: TGTGCCAGCAGCCACTTATTGGGAACGGGAGTAAAAGAGCAGTACTTC

clone_size: -
j_call: TRBJ2-1
d_call: -
v_call: TRBV6-4
cdr3_aa: CASNDQGGQSKQFF
cdr3_nt: TGTGCCAGCAATGACCAGGGGGGCCAGAGTAAGCAGTTCTTC

clone_size: -
j_call: TRBJ2-7
d_call: -
v_call: TRBV4-1
cdr3_aa: CASSQDTGRYEQYF
cdr3_nt: TGCGCCAGCAGCCAAGATACGGGGAGGTACGAGCAGTACTTC

clone_size: -
j_call: TRBJ1-6
d_call: -
v_call: TRBV5-6
cdr3_aa: CASSLPGPSPLHF
cdr3_nt: TGTGCCAGCAGCTTGCCAGGGCCTTCACCCCTCCACTTT

clone_size: -
j_call: TRBJ2-1
d_call: -
v_call: TRBV11-3
cdr3_aa: CASSTPPRGEYNEQFF
cdr3_nt: TGTGCCAGCAGCACTCCCCCGCGGGGCGAGTACAATGAGCAGTTCTTC

clone_size: -
j_call: TRBJ1-3
d_call: -
v_call: TRBV11-3
cdr3_aa: CASSLDLGNTIYF
cdr3_nt: TGTGCCAGCAGCTTAGATCTGGGAAACACCATATATTTT

clone_size: -
j_call: TRBJ2-7
d_call: -
v_call: TRBV6-1
cdr3_aa: CASSSTPLYEQYF
cdr3_nt: TGTGCCAGCAGCTCTACGCCTCTCTACGAGCAGTACTTC

clone_size: -
j_call: TRBJ2-7
d_call: -
v_call: TRBV5-4
cdr3_aa: CASSGELNAYEQYF
cdr3_nt: TGTGCCAGCAGCGGGGAGCTGAATGCCTACGAGCAGTACTTC

clone_size: -
j_call: TRBJ2-2
d_call: -
v_call: TRBV7-9
cdr3_aa: CASSSQVVTGELFF
cdr3_nt: TGTGCCAGCAGCTCTCAGGTGGTCACCGGGGAGCTGTTTTTT

clone_size: -
j_call: TRBJ1-5
d_call: -
v_call: TRBV29-1
cdr3_aa: CSVEDLIDSRNQPQHF
cdr3_nt: TGCAGCGTTGAAGATCTTATAGACAGTCGCAATCAGCCCCAGCATTTT

clone_size: -
j_call: TRBJ2-7
d_call: TRBD1
v_call: TRBV29-1
cdr3_aa: CSVQQGVYEQYF
cdr3_nt: TGCAGCGTTCAACAGGGGGTTTACGAGCAGTACTTC